Below are 3 T cell receptor beta chains sequenced from a single sample in a study of blood T cells in healthy people across ages. With a J-beta primer mix and a sample-barcoded 5' primer, a second PCR ran roughly 7 to 11 cycles. One entry per CDR3 protein, called by TCRdb with MiXCR from the 5' RACE reads. The sample shows around 1,000,000 distinct CDR3 sequences, almost 25% of them seen only once. These same data were also listed under a study on T cells of mothers and their children.

Sequencing was performed on blood. The origin of the receptors is a girl aged 2-10 years in good health.

The chain couples TRBV5-1 to TRBJ2-6, with TRBD1 matching over 11 bases. The junction had 3 bases not matched to a gene; V was cut back by 0 bases and J by 1 base. In germline, CDR1 is SGHRS, CDR2 YFSETQ. CDR3 length: 18 amino acids. CDR3 DNA: TGCGCCAGCAGCTTGGATGGGACAGGGGGATCTGGGGCCAACGTCCTGACTTTC. Protein product: CASSLDGTGGSGANVLTF.

This sequence joins TRBV3-1 and TRBJ1-6; D possibly corresponds to TRBD1 (6 bases). Germline V lookup: CDR1 LGHDT, CDR2 YNNKEL (reference sequence). The length of the CDR3 is 15 residues. V lost 8 bases to trimming and J lost 13 bases, with 24 bases between them. CDR3 DNA sequence: TGTGCCAGCGGCCCCAGTGGGGGGGGCGCGGCTCCCCTCCACTTT. This gives the protein CASGPSGGGAAPLHF.

The chain is built from TRBV12-3 or TRBV12-4 and TRBJ2-3; 8 bases match TRBD2. This CDR3 has 14 residues. V shed 7 bases, J shed 6 bases, and the junction held 9 bases outside the gene matches. The CDR3 DNA sequence: TGTGCCAGCACTGAAGCGGGAGAGGGGGATACGCAGTATTTT. Translating it yields CASTEAGEGDTQYF.